This T cell receptor (beta chain) was found in a study of response to subunit inactivated influenza vaccine. Study-level results: After each seasonal influenza vaccination, few new T cells are recruited, the authors suggested.

This clonotype was detected ten times or more. As yet, its antigen is unknown. A single record per CDR3 protein comes from TCRdb applying MiXCR to the RT-PCR reads. In the table there are fewer than 350,000 distinct CDR3 sequences, 21% of which are singletons. Germline trimming cut 4 bases from V and 13 bases from J; bases unmatched to any gene: 8. The CDR3 spans 12 residues. Germline assignment: CDR1 KGHDR and CDR2 SFDVKD. This sequence originates from a man in his fifties or sixties who received an inactivated influenza vaccine. The sample here was PBMCs from blood, taken about 20 months after vaccination. The gene calls are TRBV24-1 and TRBJ1-2; the match to TRBD1 covers 7 bases. The CDR3 coding sequence is TGTGCCACCAGTGAACAGGGGTGGAGGTTCACCTTC. Residues: CATSEQGWRFTF.